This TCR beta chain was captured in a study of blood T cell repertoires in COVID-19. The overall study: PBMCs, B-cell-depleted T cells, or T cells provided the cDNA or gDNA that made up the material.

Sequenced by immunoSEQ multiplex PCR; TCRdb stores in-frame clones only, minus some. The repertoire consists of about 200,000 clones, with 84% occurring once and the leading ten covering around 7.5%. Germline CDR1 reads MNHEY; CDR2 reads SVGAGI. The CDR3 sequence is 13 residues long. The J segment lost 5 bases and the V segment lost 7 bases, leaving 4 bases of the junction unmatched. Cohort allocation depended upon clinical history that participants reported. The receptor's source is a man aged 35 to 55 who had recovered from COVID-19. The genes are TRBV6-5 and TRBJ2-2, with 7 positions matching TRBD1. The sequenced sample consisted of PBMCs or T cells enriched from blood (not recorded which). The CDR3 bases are TGTGCCAGCATCAGCAGGGGGACCGGGGAGCTGTTTTTT. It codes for CASISRGTGELFF.